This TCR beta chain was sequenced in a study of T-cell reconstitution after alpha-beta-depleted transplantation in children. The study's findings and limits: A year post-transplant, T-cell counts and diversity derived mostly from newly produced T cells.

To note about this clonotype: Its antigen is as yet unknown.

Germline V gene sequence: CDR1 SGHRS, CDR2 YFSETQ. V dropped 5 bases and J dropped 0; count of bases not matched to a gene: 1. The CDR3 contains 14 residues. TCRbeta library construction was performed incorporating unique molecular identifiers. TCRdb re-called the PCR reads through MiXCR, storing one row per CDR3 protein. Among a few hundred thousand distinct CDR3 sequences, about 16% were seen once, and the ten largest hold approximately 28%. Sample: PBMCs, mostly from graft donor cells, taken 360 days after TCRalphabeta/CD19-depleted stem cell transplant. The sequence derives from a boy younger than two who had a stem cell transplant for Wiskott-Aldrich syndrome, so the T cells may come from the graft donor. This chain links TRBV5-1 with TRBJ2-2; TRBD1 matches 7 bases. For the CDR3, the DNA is TGCGCCAGCAGTGGACAGGCGAACACCGGGGAGCTGTTTTTT. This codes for CASSGQANTGELFF.